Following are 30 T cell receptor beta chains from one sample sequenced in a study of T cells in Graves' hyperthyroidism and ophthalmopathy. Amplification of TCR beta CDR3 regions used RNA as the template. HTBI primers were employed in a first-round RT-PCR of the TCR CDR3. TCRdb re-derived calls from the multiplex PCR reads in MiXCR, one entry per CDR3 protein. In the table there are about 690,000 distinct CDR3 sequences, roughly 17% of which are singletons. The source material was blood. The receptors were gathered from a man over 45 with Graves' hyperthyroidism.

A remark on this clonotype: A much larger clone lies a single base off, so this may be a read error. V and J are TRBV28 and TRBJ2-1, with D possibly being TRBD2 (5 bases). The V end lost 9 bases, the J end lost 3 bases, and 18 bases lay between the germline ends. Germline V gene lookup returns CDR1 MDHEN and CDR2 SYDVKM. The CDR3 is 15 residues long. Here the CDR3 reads CASTPPRAIYNEQFF. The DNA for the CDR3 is TGTGCCAGTACCCCACCGCGGGCCATCTACAATGAGCAGTTCTTC.

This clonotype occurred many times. CDR3 region: CSARDPSGRGNEQFF. CDR3 DNA sequence: TGCAGTGCTAGAGATCCTAGCGGGAGGGGGAATGAGCAGTTCTTC. The J gene is TRBJ2-1, the V gene TRBV20-1, with 12 bases matching TRBD2. After removal of 0 bases from V and 7 bases from J, the junction contained 4 bases not matched to a gene. The CDR3 is made up of 15 amino acids. Germline-derived CDR1 and CDR2 are DFQATT and SNEGSKA (reference sequence).

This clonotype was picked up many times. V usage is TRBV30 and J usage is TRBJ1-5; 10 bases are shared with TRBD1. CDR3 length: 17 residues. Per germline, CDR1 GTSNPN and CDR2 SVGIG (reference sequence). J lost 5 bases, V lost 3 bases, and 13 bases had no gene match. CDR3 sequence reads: CAWSRDRGIKRDQPQHF. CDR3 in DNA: TGTGCCTGGAGCCGGGACAGGGGAATAAAGCGGGATCAGCCCCAGCATTTT. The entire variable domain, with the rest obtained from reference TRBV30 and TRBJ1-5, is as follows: SQTIHQWPATLVQPVGSPLSLECTVEGTSNPNLYWYRQAAGRGLQLLFYSVGIGQISSEVPQNLSASRPQDRQFILSSKKLLLSDSGFYLCAWSRDRGIKRDQPQHFGDGTRLSIL.

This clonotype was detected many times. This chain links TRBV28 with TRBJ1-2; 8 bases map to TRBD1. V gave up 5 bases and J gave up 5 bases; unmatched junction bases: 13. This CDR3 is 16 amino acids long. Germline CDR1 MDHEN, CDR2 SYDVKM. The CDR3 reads CASSNPDRDPSYGYTF. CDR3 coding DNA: TGTGCCAGCAGTAACCCGGACAGGGACCCCTCTTATGGCTACACCTTC.

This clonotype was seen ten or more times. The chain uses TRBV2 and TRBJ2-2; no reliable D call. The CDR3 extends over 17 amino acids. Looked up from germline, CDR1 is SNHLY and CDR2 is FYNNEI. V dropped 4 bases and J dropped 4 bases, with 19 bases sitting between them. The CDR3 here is CASSVWLHRPGTGELFF. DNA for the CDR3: TGTGCCAGCAGTGTTTGGCTTCATAGGCCGGGCACCGGGGAGCTGTTTTTT.

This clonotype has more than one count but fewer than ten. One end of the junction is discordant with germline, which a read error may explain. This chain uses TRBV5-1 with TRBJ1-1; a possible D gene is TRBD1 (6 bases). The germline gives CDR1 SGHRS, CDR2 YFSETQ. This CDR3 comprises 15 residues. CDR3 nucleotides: TGCGCCAGCAGCTATTACGGACAGCCTCGAACTGTAGCTTTCTTT. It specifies CASSYYGQPRTVAFF.

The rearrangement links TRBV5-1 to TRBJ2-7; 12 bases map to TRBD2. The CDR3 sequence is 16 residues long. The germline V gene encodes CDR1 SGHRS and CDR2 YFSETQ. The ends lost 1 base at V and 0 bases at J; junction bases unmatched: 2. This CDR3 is CASSLMTSGSSYEQYF. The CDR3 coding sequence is TGCGCCAGCAGCTTGATGACTAGCGGGAGCTCCTACGAGCAGTACTTC.

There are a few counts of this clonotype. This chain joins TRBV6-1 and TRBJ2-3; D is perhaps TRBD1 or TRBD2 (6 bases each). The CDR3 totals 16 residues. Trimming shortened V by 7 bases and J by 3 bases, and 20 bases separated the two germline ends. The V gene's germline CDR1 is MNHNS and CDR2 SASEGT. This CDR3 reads CASIRWGADTTDTQYF. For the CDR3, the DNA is TGTGCCAGCATTCGATGGGGGGCAGATACTACAGATACGCAGTATTTT.

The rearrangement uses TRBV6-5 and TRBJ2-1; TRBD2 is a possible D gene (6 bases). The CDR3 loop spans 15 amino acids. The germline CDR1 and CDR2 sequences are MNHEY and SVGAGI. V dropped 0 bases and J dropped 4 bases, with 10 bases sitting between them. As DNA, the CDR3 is TGTGCCAGCAGTTACTCGGTGGGAGGATACAATGAGCAGTTCTTC. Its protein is CASSYSVGGYNEQFF.

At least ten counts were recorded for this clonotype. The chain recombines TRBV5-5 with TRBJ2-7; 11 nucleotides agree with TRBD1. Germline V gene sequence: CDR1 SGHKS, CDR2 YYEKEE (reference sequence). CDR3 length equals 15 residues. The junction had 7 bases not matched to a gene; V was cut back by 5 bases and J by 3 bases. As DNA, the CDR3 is TGTGCCAGCAGTTCTACGGACAGGGGGCTCTACGAGCAGTACTTC. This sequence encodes CASSSTDRGLYEQYF. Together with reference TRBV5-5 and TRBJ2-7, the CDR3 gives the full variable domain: DAGVTQSPTHLIKTRGQQVTLRCSPISGHKSVSWYQQVLGQGPQFIFQYYEKEERGRGNFPDRFSARQFPNYSSELNVNALLLGDSALYLCASSSTDRGLYEQYFGPGTRLTVT.

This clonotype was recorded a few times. CDR3 nucleotides: TGTGCCAGCAGTGAAACAGGGCGAAGAAACACCATATATTTT. It codes for CASSETGRRNTIYF. This chain joins TRBV25-1 and TRBJ1-3; D may be TRBD1 (6 bases). With 2 bases removed from V and 5 bases from J, the gap between germline ends came to 10 bases. The CDR3 has 14 amino acids. Germline CDR1 reads MGHDK; CDR2 reads SYGVNS.

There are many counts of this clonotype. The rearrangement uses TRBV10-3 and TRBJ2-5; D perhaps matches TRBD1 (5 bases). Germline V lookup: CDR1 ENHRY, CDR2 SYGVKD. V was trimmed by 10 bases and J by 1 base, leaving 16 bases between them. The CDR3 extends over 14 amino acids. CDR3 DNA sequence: TGTGCCACACTCGACAGCAGTTTCCAAGAGACCCAGTACTTC. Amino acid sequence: CATLDSSFQETQYF.

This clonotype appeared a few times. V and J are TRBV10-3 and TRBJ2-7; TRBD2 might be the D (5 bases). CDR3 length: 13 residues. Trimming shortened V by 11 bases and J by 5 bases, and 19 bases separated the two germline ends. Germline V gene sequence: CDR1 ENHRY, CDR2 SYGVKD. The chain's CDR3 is CAVSGMGQNEQYF. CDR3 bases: TGTGCCGTAAGCGGTATGGGTCAAAACGAGCAGTACTTC.

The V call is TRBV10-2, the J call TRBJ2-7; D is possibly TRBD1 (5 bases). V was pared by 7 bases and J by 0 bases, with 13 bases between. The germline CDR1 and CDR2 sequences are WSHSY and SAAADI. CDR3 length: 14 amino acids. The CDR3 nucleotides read TGCGCCAGCATAATGGGCAGGGACTCCTACGAGCAGTACTTC. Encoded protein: CASIMGRDSYEQYF.

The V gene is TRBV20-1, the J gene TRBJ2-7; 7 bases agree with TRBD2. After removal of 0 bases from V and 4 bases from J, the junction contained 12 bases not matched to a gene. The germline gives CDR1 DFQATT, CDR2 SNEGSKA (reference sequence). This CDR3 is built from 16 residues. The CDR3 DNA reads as TGCAGTGCTAGAGATGAGGGCGGGAGCACTCAATACGAGCAGTACTTC. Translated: CSARDEGGSTQYEQYF.

CDR3 amino acids: CSVIRATGELFF. DNA for the CDR3: TGCAGCGTTATAAGGGCCACCGGGGAGCTGTTTTTT. The chain recombines TRBV29-1 with TRBJ2-2; D gene uncertain. The CDR3 is 12 residues long. V lost 5 bases and J 4 bases, leaving 8 bases between the germline ends. The germline V gene has CDR1 SQVTM and CDR2 ANQGSEA.

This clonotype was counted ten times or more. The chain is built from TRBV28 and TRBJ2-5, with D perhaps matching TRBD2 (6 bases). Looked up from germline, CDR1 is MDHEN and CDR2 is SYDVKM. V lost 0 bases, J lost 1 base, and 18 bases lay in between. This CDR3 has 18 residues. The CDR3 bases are TGTGCCAGCAGTTTATGGGGAGGAGGGCAGGGAGTCCAAGAGACCCAGTACTTC. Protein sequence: CASSLWGGGQGVQETQYF.

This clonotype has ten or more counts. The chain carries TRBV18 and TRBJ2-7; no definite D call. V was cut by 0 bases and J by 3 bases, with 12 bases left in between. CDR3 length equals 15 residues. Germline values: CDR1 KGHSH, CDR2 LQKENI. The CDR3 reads CASSPPGRMVYEQYF. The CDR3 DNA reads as TGTGCCAGCTCACCACCCGGAAGGATGGTCTACGAGCAGTACTTC.

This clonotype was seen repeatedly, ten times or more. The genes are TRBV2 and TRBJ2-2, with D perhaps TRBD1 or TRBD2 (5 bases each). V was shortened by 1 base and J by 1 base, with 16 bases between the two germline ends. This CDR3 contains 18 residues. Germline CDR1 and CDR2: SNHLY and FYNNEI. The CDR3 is CASSEGGVGRKNTGELFF. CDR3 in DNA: TGTGCCAGCAGTGAAGGGGGCGTGGGACGAAAGAACACCGGGGAGCTGTTTTTT.

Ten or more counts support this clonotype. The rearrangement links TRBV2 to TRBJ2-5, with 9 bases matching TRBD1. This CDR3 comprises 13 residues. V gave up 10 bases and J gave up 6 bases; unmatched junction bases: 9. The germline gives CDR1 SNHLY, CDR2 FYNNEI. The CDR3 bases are TGTGCCACAAGGGGACAGGGAATGCAGACCCAGTACTTC. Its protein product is CATRGQGMQTQYF.

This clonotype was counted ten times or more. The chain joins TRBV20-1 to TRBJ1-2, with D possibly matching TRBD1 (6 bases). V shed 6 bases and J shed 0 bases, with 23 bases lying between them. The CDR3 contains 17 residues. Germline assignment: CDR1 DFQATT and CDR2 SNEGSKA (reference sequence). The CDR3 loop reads CSASNHLRGGANYGYTF. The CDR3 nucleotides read TGCAGTGCCTCGAACCACTTAAGGGGGGGGGCTAACTATGGCTACACCTTC.

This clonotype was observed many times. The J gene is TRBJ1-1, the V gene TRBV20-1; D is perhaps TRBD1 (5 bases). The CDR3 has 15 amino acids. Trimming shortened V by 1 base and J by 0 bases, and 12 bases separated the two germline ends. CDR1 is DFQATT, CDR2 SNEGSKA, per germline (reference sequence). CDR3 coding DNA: TGCAGTGCTAGAGCCGGGACGTCCATGAACACTGAAGCTTTCTTT. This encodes CSARAGTSMNTEAFF.

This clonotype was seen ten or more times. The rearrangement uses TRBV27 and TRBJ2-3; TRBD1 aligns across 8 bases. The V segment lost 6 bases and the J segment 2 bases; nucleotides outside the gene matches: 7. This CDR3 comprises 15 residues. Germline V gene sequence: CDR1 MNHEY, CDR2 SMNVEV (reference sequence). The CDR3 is CASSLPGGPTDTQYF. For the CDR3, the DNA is TGTGCCAGCAGCCTACCAGGGGGCCCCACAGATACGCAGTATTTT.

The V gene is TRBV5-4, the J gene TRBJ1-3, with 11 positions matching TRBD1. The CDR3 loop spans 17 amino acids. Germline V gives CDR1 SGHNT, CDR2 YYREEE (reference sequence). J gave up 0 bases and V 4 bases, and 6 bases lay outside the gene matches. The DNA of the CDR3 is TGTGCCAGCAGCCGAGGACAGGGGGCGATCTCTGGAAACACCATATATTTT. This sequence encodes CASSRGQGAISGNTIYF.

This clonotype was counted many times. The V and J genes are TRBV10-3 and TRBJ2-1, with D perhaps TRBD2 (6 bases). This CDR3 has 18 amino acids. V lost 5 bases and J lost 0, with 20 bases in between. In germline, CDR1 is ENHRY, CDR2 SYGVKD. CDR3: CAISYLPSGPSSYNEQFF. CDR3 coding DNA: TGTGCCATCAGTTACTTACCCAGCGGGCCGAGCTCCTACAATGAGCAGTTCTTC.

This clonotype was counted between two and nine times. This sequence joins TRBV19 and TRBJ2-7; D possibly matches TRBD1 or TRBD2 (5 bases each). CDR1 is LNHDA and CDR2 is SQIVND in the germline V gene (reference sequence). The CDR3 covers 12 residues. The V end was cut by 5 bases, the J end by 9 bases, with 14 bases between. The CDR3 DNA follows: TGTGCCAGTAGTTCCCGGGACCGCCTGCAGTACTTC. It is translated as CASSSRDRLQYF.

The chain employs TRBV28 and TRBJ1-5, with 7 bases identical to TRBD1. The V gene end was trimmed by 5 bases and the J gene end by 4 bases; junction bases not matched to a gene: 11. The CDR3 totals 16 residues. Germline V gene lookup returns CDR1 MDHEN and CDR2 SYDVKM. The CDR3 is CASSMGRGFGNQPQHF. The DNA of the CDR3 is TGTGCCAGCAGTATGGGCAGGGGGTTTGGGAATCAGCCCCAGCATTTT. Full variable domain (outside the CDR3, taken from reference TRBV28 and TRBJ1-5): DVKVTQSSRYLVKRTGEKVFLECVQDMDHENMFWYRQDPGLGLRLIYFSYDVKMKEKGDIPEGYSVSREKKERFSLILESASTNQTSMYLCASSMGRGFGNQPQHFGDGTRLSIL.

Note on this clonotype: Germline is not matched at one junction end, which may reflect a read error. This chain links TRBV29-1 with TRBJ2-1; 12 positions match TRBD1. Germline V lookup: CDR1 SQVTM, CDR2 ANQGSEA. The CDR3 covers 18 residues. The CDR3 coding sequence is TGCAGCGTTGAAGGTCGGGACAGGGGGCTCGATGGTTTAGATGAGCAGCTCTTC. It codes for CSVEGRDRGLDGLDEQLF.

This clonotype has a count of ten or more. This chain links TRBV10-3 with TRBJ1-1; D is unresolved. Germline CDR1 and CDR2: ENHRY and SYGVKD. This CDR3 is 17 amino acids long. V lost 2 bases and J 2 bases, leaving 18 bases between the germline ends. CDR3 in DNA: TGTGCCATCAGTGAGCCTAGGGAAGGGAAAGGAAACACTGAAGCTTTCTTT. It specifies CAISEPREGKGNTEAFF.

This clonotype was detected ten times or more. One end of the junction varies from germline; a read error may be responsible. Here the CDR3 reads CASSFRQDAYNF. The CDR3 nucleotides read TGTGCCAGCAGTTTTAGGCAGGACGCCTATAACTTC. This chain uses TRBV12-3 or TRBV12-4 with TRBJ2-7, with D hard to call. This CDR3 has 12 amino acids.